The 10 T cell receptor beta chains below all came from one sample that was sequenced in a study of blood T cell repertoires in COVID-19 (dated by TCRdb to about 2020). The method was the immunoSEQ multiplex PCR assay. Imported from immuneACCESS, the table was reduced by TCRdb to in-frame sequences with V and J called. These copies leave out some clones; in studies compared against another copy, an unresolved V gene accounts for under half, and the cause of the remainder is not known. The sample has approximately 70,000 clones on record, roughly 77% of them singletons. The top ten clonotypes cover about 0.8% of the sample. The sequencing sample was made of peripheral blood. These receptor sequences come from a woman aged 70-85 years with acute or convalescent COVID-19.

The J gene is TRBJ2-6, the V gene TRBV6-2 or TRBV6-3; 7 bases are shared with TRBD1. The CDR3 sequence is 18 residues long. J gave up 0 bases and V 1 base, and 6 bases lay outside the gene matches. Germline assignment: CDR1 MNHEY and CDR2 SVGEGT. CDR3 sequence: CASSYWDSASSGANVLTF. The CDR3 DNA sequence: TGTGCCAGCAGTTACTGGGACAGCGCCAGCTCTGGGGCCAACGTCCTGACTTTC.

There are a few counts of this clone. This chain connects TRBV12-1 to TRBJ2-7; TRBD1, the table's D call, was not compared with the DNA. TRBV12-1 is given as a pseudogene. This CDR3 spans 14 amino acids. The CDR3 DNA reads as TGTGCCAGCAGCAAGGACAGGGGCAACTACGAGCAGTACTTC. As protein: CASSKDRGNYEQYF.

The chain employs TRBV7-8 and TRBJ1-5; D is uncertain. Trimming left V 2 bases short and J 5 bases short, with 10 bases between. Per germline, CDR1 SGHVS and CDR2 FQNEAQ. The CDR3 has 14 residues. CDR3 bases: TGTGCCAGCAGCTTACGCGGAGAGGATCAGCCCCAGCATTTT. Protein sequence: CASSLRGEDQPQHF.

V is TRBV19 and J is TRBJ1-3; no clear D gene. The CDR3 has 15 residues. Trimming pared 1 base from V and 4 bases from J, leaving 11 bases between. Germline CDR1 and CDR2: LNHDA and SQIVND (reference sequence). The CDR3: CASSIGGGKGNTIYF. The CDR3 DNA follows: TGTGCCAGTAGTATAGGAGGAGGGAAAGGAAACACCATATATTTT.

The chain employs TRBV12-1 and TRBJ1-1; the table gives TRBD1 as D, unverified against the DNA. TRBV12-1 constitutes a pseudogene. The CDR3 is 15 amino acids. This chain's CDR3 is CASSFGGRVNTEAFF. CDR3 DNA: TGTGCCAGCAGCTTTGGGGGCAGAGTGAACACTGAAGCTTTCTTT.

This sequence joins TRBV4-1 and TRBJ1-1; D gene unclear. V gave up 0 bases and J gave up 0 bases, with 5 bases separating them. Germline V gene lookup returns CDR1 MGHRA and CDR2 YSYEKL. This CDR3 is 14 amino acids long. The DNA of the CDR3 is TGCGCCAGCAGCCAAGAGAGTATGAACACTGAAGCTTTCTTT. It codes for CASSQESMNTEAFF.

The chain combines TRBV15 with TRBJ1-2; weak D call: TRBD1 (5 bases). This CDR3 is built from 14 residues. V was pared by 3 bases and J by 5 bases, with 13 bases between. Per the germline V gene, CDR1 is LNHNV and CDR2 is YYDKDF (reference sequence). CDR3 bases: TGTGCCACCAGCAGGGCCCAGGGCGAGTATGGCTACACCTTC. This sequence encodes CATSRAQGEYGYTF.

This chain uses TRBV7-3 with TRBJ2-2; 7 bases agree with TRBD2. The V segment lost 1 base and the J segment 1 base; nucleotides outside the gene matches: 6. Germline V gene data show CDR1 as SGHTA and CDR2 as FQGTGA. This CDR3 has 17 amino acids. The CDR3 DNA sequence: TGTGCCAGCAGCTTAAACCCTAGCGGCAGGAACACCGGGGAGCTGTTTTTT. Translation: CASSLNPSGRNTGELFF.

The V call is TRBV6-5, the J call TRBJ1-2; 7 positions agree with TRBD1. The V gene end was trimmed by 2 bases and the J gene end by 3 bases; junction bases not matched to a gene: 0. In germline, CDR1 is MNHEY, CDR2 SVGAGI. This CDR3 has 13 amino acids. For the CDR3, the DNA is TGTGCCAGCAGTTACGACAGGGACTATGGCTACACCTTC. Translation gives CASSYDRDYGYTF.

The rearrangement uses TRBV27 and TRBJ2-7, with 9 bases identical to TRBD2. After removal of 2 bases from V and 2 bases from J, the junction contained 4 bases not matched to a gene. The CDR3 is 15 residues long. Germline CDR1 and CDR2: MNHEY and SMNVEV (reference sequence). CDR3 DNA: TGTGCCAGCAGTTTACGGCGGGAGGGCCCCTACGAGCAGTACTTC. It specifies CASSLRREGPYEQYF.